This T cell receptor beta chain is from a study of T-cell reconstitution after alpha-beta-depleted transplantation in children. Findings of the study overall: Alpha-beta T cells about two months after transplant reportedly derived from several hundred expanded graft clones. Newly made T cells mostly supplied T-cell counts and diversity one year after transplant. In some patients, recipient T cells and intrathymic progenitors surviving conditioning explained high day-60 diversity.

As it was prepared, the TCRbeta library received unique molecular identifiers. TCRdb ran MiXCR on the PCR reads and lists one entry per CDR3 protein. The table shows more than 400,000 distinct CDR3 sequences, with about an eighth occurring only once. A note on this clonotype: What it binds is unknown.

CDR3 length: 15 amino acids. Germline CDR1 DFQATT, CDR2 SNEGSKA (reference sequence). V was clipped by 6 bases and J by 3 bases; unmatched bases: 11. V and J are TRBV20-1 and TRBJ2-1; the match to TRBD2 covers 7 bases. Source: PBMCs, mostly from graft donor cells, taken 180 days after TCRalphabeta/CD19-depleted stem cell transplant. This clonotype originated in a female patient aged 2-10 years who had a stem cell transplant for aplastic anemia, so the T cells may come from the graft donor. The CDR3 DNA sequence: TGCAGTGCGACCCCGGTGCGGGAGCTCTACAATGAGCAGTTCTTC. It specifies CSATPVRELYNEQFF.